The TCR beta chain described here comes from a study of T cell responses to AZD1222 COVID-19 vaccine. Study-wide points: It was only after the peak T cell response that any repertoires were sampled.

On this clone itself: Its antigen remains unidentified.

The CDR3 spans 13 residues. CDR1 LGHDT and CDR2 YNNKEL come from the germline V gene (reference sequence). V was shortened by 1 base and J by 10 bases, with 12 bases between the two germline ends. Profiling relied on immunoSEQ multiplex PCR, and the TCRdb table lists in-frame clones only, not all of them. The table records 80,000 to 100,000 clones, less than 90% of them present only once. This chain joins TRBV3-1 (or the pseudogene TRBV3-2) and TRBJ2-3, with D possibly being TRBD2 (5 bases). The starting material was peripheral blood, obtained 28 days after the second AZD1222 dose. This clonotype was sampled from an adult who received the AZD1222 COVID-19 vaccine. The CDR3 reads CASSQGNGVAQYF. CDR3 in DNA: TGTGCCAGCAGCCAAGGGAACGGGGTGGCGCAGTATTTT.